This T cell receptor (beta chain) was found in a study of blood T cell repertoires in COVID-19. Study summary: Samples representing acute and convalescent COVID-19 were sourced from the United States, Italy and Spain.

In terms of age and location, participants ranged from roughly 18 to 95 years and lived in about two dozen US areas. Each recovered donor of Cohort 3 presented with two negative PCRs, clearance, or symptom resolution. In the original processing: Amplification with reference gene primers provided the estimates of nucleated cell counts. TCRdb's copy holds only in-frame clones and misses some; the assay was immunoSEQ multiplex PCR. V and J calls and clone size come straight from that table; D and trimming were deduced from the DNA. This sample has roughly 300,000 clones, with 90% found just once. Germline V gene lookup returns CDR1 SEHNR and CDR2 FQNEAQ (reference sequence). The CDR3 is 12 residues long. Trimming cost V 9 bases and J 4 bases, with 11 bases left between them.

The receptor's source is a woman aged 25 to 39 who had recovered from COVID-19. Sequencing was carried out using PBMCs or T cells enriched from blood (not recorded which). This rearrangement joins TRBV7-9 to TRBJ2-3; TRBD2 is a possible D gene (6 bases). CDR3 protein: CASSPGADTQYF. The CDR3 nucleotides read TGTGCCAGTAGTCCGGGAGCAGATACGCAGTATTTT. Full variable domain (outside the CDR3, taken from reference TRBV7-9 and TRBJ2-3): DTGVSQNPRHKITKRGQNVTFRCDPISEHNRLYWYRQTLGQGPEFLTYFQNEAQLEKSRLLSDRFSAERPKGSFSTLEIQRTEQGDSAMYLCASSPGADTQYFGPGTRLTVL.